This entry lists 5 T cell receptor beta chains sequenced from one sample in a study of blood T cell repertoires in COVID-19. Measured with immunoSEQ multiplex PCR; TCRdb has only the in-frame clones, and not every one. The sample has some 460,000 clones, 85% to 90% seen once. Sequencing was carried out using peripheral blood. Source of these receptors: a young woman with acute or convalescent COVID-19.

The chain links TRBV9 to TRBJ1-2, with D possibly matching TRBD1 (5 bases). The CDR3 runs to 13 residues. The V end lost 4 bases, the J end lost 4 bases, and 11 bases lay between the germline ends. Germline values: CDR1 SGDLS, CDR2 YYNGEE. This CDR3 is CASSPNGGYGYTF. The CDR3 nucleotides read TGTGCCAGCAGCCCGAACGGGGGCTATGGCTACACCTTC.

The gene calls are TRBV11-3 and TRBJ2-1; 15 bases are shared with TRBD2. The V and J ends lost 5 bases and 8 bases, in that order; junction bases with no gene match: 7. The V gene's germline CDR1 is SGHNT and CDR2 YENEEA. The CDR3 contains 16 residues. CDR3 amino acids: CASSLGTSGGHDEQFF. In nucleotides, the CDR3 is TGTGCCAGCAGCCTCGGGACTAGCGGGGGGCACGATGAGCAGTTCTTC.

V usage is TRBV14 and J usage is TRBJ2-5; unclear D gene. V dropped 0 bases and J dropped 4 bases, with 6 bases sitting between them. The CDR3 covers 13 residues. CDR1 is SGHDN, CDR2 FVKESK, per germline. CDR3 loop: CASSQEYPETQYF. The CDR3 DNA is TGTGCCAGCAGCCAAGAGTATCCAGAGACCCAGTACTTC.

The rearrangement links TRBV7-9 to TRBJ2-2, with D unresolved. This CDR3 has 13 residues. Between the trimmed V and J ends, which lost 5 bases and 6 bases, there was a span of 10 bases. Germline V gene lookup returns CDR1 SEHNR and CDR2 FQNEAQ (reference sequence). CDR3 DNA sequence: TGTGCCAGCAGCGCCCGAGGTCCCGGGGAGCTGTTTTTT. Translating it yields CASSARGPGELFF.

V and J are TRBV6-5 and TRBJ2-4; the match to TRBD1 covers 7 bases. The germline V gene encodes CDR1 MNHEY and CDR2 SVGAGI. Losses at the gene ends were 5 bases for V and 7 bases for J; bases not matched to a gene: 5. CDR3 length: 13 residues. Here the CDR3 reads CASSKGAGNIQYF. CDR3 bases: TGTGCCAGCAGTAAGGGGGCTGGTAACATTCAGTACTTC.